The TCR beta chain described here comes from a study of CD8 T cells in Susac syndrome. Across the whole study: Among the sequenced Susac syndrome patients, over five had active disease while 8 or 9 were in remission. Points from the study as a whole: The number of individuals included in the study's TCR sequencing and HLA analysis was acknowledged as relatively small.

This CDR3 spans 14 amino acids. Trimming removed 7 bases from V and 6 bases from J; junction bases left unmatched: 7. Random-hexamer reverse transcription was applied to about 0.45 to 1 ug RNA. Across 54 Vbeta and 13 Jbeta, TCR beta CDR3 was amplified with immunoSEQ multiplex PCR. TCRdb re-called the immunoSEQ multiplex PCR reads through MiXCR, storing one row per CDR3 protein. The sample shows approximately 260,000 distinct CDR3 sequences, approximately 95% of them seen only once. Comment on this clonotype: Its antigen is unknown.

The clonotype originates from a human donor with Susac syndrome. Sequencing input: CD4+ T cells from PBMCs. The chain joins TRBV12-3 or TRBV12-4 to TRBJ2-3, with TRBD2 matching 10 bases. The CDR3 DNA is TGTGCCAGCATCCCTAGCGGGAGTCGCGATACGCAGTATTTT. This codes for CASIPSGSRDTQYF.